These 20 T cell receptor beta chains share one sample of origin, sequenced in a study of T cell responses to AZD1222 COVID-19 vaccine. Profiled with immunoSEQ multiplex PCR; TCRdb holds only in-frame clones, not every one. This table has 90,000 to 150,000 clones, approximately 90% appearing once. Sequencing used peripheral blood, obtained on day 0 of AZD1222 vaccination. These receptors were taken from an adult in good health.

The rearrangement joins TRBV11-1 to TRBJ1-6, with D maybe TRBD1 (5 bases). V lost 6 bases to trimming and J lost 7 bases, with 13 bases between them. There are 14 residues in the CDR3. Looked up from germline, CDR1 is SGHAT and CDR2 is FQDESV (reference sequence). CDR3 nucleotide sequence: TGTGCCAGCAGGCCCCAGGGTGGGAATTCACCCCTCCACTTT. Its translation is CASRPQGGNSPLHF.

The chain combines TRBV7-9 with TRBJ1-4; D is undetermined. There are 14 residues in the CDR3. V was shortened by 3 bases and J by 3 bases, with 8 bases between the two germline ends. CDR1 is SEHNR, CDR2 FQNEAQ, per germline (reference sequence). This CDR3 is CASSLTLPNEKLFF. CDR3 nucleotides: TGTGCCAGCAGCTTGACCCTACCTAATGAAAAACTGTTTTTT.

This rearrangement joins TRBV5-1 to TRBJ1-3; maybe TRBD1 (6 bases). Germline CDR1 and CDR2: SGHRS and YFSETQ. The CDR3 sequence is 17 residues long. V shed 2 bases and J shed 0 bases, with 15 bases lying between them. DNA for the CDR3: TGCGCCAGCAGCTTTGGGGGCCAGGCCGACTCTGGAAACACCATATATTTT. Translating it yields CASSFGGQADSGNTIYF. Based on the CDR3 plus reference TRBV5-1 and TRBJ1-3, the full variable domain is KAGVTQTPRYLIKTRGQQVTLSCSPISGHRSVSWYQQTPGQGLQFLFEYFSETQRNKGNFPGRFSGRQFSNSRSEMNVSTLELGDSALYLCASSFGGQADSGNTIYFGEGSWLTVV.

The rearrangement uses TRBV29-1 and TRBJ2-1; TRBD1 is a possible D gene (5 bases). This CDR3 has 12 residues. Trimming left V 4 bases short and J 8 bases short, with 12 bases between. Germline CDR1 is SQVTM and CDR2 is ANQGSEA. The CDR3 protein is CSVAPLRDEQFF. DNA for the CDR3: TGCAGCGTTGCCCCCCTCAGGGATGAGCAGTTCTTC.

The chain uses TRBV2 and TRBJ1-5; D unclear. Germline V gene data show CDR1 as SNHLY and CDR2 as FYNNEI. V was pared by 1 base and J by 3 bases, with 10 bases between. The CDR3 has 15 amino acids. CDR3 protein: CASSEVAIPNQPQHF. DNA for the CDR3: TGTGCCAGCAGTGAAGTAGCAATTCCCAATCAGCCCCAGCATTTT.

Only one count was recorded for this clone. The chain employs TRBV27 and TRBJ2-2; 9 nucleotides match TRBD1. Unmatched junction bases numbered 11, after V lost 5 bases and J lost 4 bases. The CDR3 runs 17 residues. Per germline, CDR1 MNHEY and CDR2 SMNVEV (reference sequence). The CDR3 DNA is TGTGCCAGCAGTCTATACAGGGGGCGCGGACCCACCGGGGAGCTGTTTTTT. Translating gives CASSLYRGRGPTGELFF.

The chain uses TRBV19 and TRBJ2-2, with 7 positions matching TRBD1. V gave up 8 bases and J gave up 6 bases; unmatched junction bases: 9. From germline, CDR1 is LNHDA and CDR2 SQIVND (reference sequence). This CDR3 contains 14 residues. CDR3 loop: CASEKGQWAGELFF. CDR3 DNA sequence: TGTGCCAGTGAAAAGGGACAGTGGGCCGGGGAGCTGTTTTTT.

The table lists this clone with a few counts. The rearrangement joins TRBV19 to TRBJ2-1; TRBD2 aligns across 11 bases. With V trimmed by 9 bases and J by 4 bases, 8 bases remained unmatched. CDR3 size: 15 residues. Germline CDR1 LNHDA, CDR2 SQIVND (reference sequence). The CDR3 protein is CASQTSGETYNEQFF. The CDR3 coding sequence is TGTGCCAGCCAGACTAGCGGGGAAACTTACAATGAGCAGTTCTTC.

The rearrangement joins TRBV18 to TRBJ1-3; the D gene is possibly TRBD1 (6 bases). Germline V lookup: CDR1 KGHSH, CDR2 LQKENI. The CDR3 is made up of 14 amino acids. V gave up 3 bases and J gave up 2 bases, with 8 bases separating them. The CDR3 nucleotides read TGTGCCAGCTCACCGCAGGGGACTGGAAACACCATATATTTT. Residues: CASSPQGTGNTIYF.

The chain is built from TRBV4-1 and TRBJ1-2; a weak D match, TRBD1 (6 bases). Trimming shortened V by 4 bases and J by 4 bases, and 13 bases separated the two germline ends. The germline V gene has CDR1 MGHRA and CDR2 YSYEKL. The CDR3 runs to 14 residues. DNA for the CDR3: TGCGCCAGCAGCCTGGGGGCAGGGGCCTATGGCTACACCTTC. This gives the protein CASSLGAGAYGYTF.

The chain combines TRBV2 with TRBJ2-2, with 11 bases lining up with TRBD2. The CDR3 runs 15 residues. Looked up from germline, CDR1 is SNHLY and CDR2 is FYNNEI. V gave up 5 bases and J gave up 2 bases; unmatched junction bases: 1. In DNA form, the CDR3 reads TGTGCCAGCAGTCGACTAGCGGGAAACACCGGGGAGCTGTTTTTT. This sequence encodes CASSRLAGNTGELFF. The variable domain in full, completed from reference TRBV2 and TRBJ2-2, reads EPEVTQTPSHQVTQMGQEVILRCVPISNHLYFYWYRQILGQKVEFLVSFYNNEISEKSEIFDDQFSVERPDGSNFTLKIRSTKLEDSAMYFCASSRLAGNTGELFFGEGSRLTVL.

This chain joins TRBV6-5 and TRBJ1-6; no clear D. V shed 8 bases and J shed 5 bases, with 16 bases lying between them. Germline V gives CDR1 MNHEY, CDR2 SVGAGI. The CDR3 spans 15 residues. DNA for the CDR3: TGTGCCAGCGTCCGGGCCCAACCCGATAATTCACCCCTCCACTTT. Translation gives CASVRAQPDNSPLHF.

This clone was counted once. The rearrangement links TRBV6-2 or TRBV6-3 to TRBJ1-4; 8 bases match TRBD1. The V gene's germline CDR1 is MNHEY and CDR2 SVGEGT. The V and J ends lost 5 bases and 8 bases, in that order; junction bases with no gene match: 10. The CDR3 runs to 15 residues. The CDR3 sequence is CASSRAGGLQEKLFF. DNA of the CDR3: TGTGCCAGCAGTAGGGCAGGGGGCTTACAGGAAAAACTGTTTTTT.

This clone appeared a single time. The chain employs TRBV7-3 and TRBJ2-4; 8 bases map to TRBD1. Unmatched junction bases numbered 7, after V lost 4 bases and J lost 8 bases. The CDR3 runs 14 residues. Germline CDR1 is SGHTA and CDR2 is FQGTGA. CDR3 DNA: TGTGCCAGCAGCTCCCAGGGGGCGATGGACATTCAGTACTTC. This sequence encodes CASSSQGAMDIQYF.

The chain has TRBV5-8 and TRBJ2-5; TRBD2 matches at 8 bases. The CDR3 length is 17 residues. V shed 0 bases, J shed 1 base, and the junction held 8 bases outside the gene matches. CDR1 and CDR2 from the germline V gene are SGHTS and YDEGEE. The CDR3 bases are TGTGCCAGCAGCTTGGGATCCACTAGCGGAGCCCAAGAGACCCAGTACTTC. Its translation: CASSLGSTSGAQETQYF. The full variable domain, in which reference TRBV5-8 and TRBJ2-5 provide the parts outside the CDR3, is EAGVTQSPTHLIKTRGQQATLRCSPISGHTSVYWYQQALGLGLQFLLWYDEGEERNRGNFPPRFSGRQFPNYSSELNVNALELEDSALYLCASSLGSTSGAQETQYFGPGTRLLVL.

About this clone: In the same sample, other DNA sequences code for this CDR3. The chain combines TRBV5-1 with TRBJ1-1, with D hard to call. The V gene's germline CDR1 is SGHRS and CDR2 YFSETQ. Trimming cost V 0 bases and J 1 base, with 10 bases left between them. The CDR3 length is 15 residues. This CDR3 reads CASSLDGVGNTEAFF. The CDR3 DNA follows: TGCGCCAGCAGCTTGGACGGGGTCGGGAACACTGAAGCTTTCTTT.

This chain uses TRBV30 with TRBJ1-1; TRBD1 aligns across 7 bases. The germline V gene encodes CDR1 GTSNPN and CDR2 SVGIG (reference sequence). The CDR3 extends over 10 amino acids. V trimming: 8 bases; J trimming: 8 bases; junction bases outside the gene matches: 5. CDR3 bases: TGTGCCAGTGACAGGGCCGAAGCTTTCTTT. Translating it yields CASDRAEAFF.

CDR3 DNA: TGTGCCAGCAGTGTTTGGTATGCGTGGGGACAGGGGGCTCAGGGAGCTTTCTTT. It encodes CASSVWYAWGQGAQGAFF. The chain joins TRBV6-1 to TRBJ1-1; 12 nucleotides agree with TRBD1. The CDR3 has 18 amino acids. V shed 4 bases and J 10 bases; nucleotides not matched to a gene: 19. Germline values: CDR1 MNHNS, CDR2 SASEGT.

The chain joins TRBV7-2 to TRBJ2-1; either TRBD1 or TRBD2 may fit D (5 bases each). Trimming took off 0 bases at V and 3 bases at J, with 6 bases between the two ends. The length of the CDR3 is 14 residues. Germline V gives CDR1 SGHTA, CDR2 FQGNSA. The CDR3 bases are TGTGCCAGCAGCTTAGCGGGGGTCTACAATGAGCAGTTCTTC. This codes for CASSLAGVYNEQFF.

For this clone: The junction departs from germline at one end; a sequencing error may be responsible. This chain links TRBV7-9 with TRBJ1-2; D remains unclear. The V gene's germline CDR1 is SEHNR and CDR2 FQNEAQ (reference sequence). The CDR3 has 14 amino acids. The chain's CDR3 is CASSSDGKGSYRSF. In DNA, the CDR3 is TGTGCCAGCAGCTCGGATGGCAAAGGTAGTTATAGGTCCTTC.